This passage covers 27 T cell receptor beta chains from one sample sequenced in a study of T-cell memory formation after mild COVID-19. TCRdb ran MiXCR on the 5' RACE reads and lists one entry per CDR3 protein. The sample contains 250,000 to 400,000 distinct CDR3 sequences, about 13% of which appear only once. Sequenced sample: PBMCs or a T cell subset sorted from them (not recorded which). The receptors come from a man aged 18 to 30 who had mild COVID-19 (a few samples of this study predate the infection). Cell type and time point are not known.

The V gene is TRBV7-3, the J gene TRBJ1-5; tentative D call: TRBD1 (6 bases). Trimming removed 2 bases from V and 4 bases from J, with 18 bases in between. The germline V gene encodes CDR1 SGHTA and CDR2 FQGTGA. The CDR3 covers 17 residues. Written as DNA, the CDR3 is TGTGCCAGCAGCTTACCTGCCGACAGGAACCGAAATCAGCCCCAGCATTTT. Residues: CASSLPADRNRNQPQHF.

The rearrangement uses TRBV4-2 and TRBJ1-2; 7 positions match TRBD1. This CDR3 is built from 15 residues. V lost 0 bases, J lost 3 bases, and 4 bases stayed unmatched. The germline V gene encodes CDR1 LGHNA and CDR2 YNFKEQ. The CDR3 coding sequence is TGTGCCAGCAGCCAAGAAGGTCAGGGGGACTATGGCTACACCTTC. As protein: CASSQEGQGDYGYTF.

V usage is TRBV9 and J usage is TRBJ2-7, with D unclear. Looked up from germline, CDR1 is SGDLS and CDR2 is YYNGEE. V was trimmed by 1 base and J by 5 bases, leaving 10 bases between them. The CDR3 is made up of 13 amino acids. CDR3 protein: CASSVSLPDEQYF. The DNA of the CDR3 is TGTGCCAGCAGCGTATCTCTCCCTGACGAGCAGTACTTC.

This clonotype was seen more than once but under ten times. This chain uses TRBV20-1 with TRBJ1-4, with 7 bases aligning to TRBD1. V was pared by 1 base and J by 4 bases, with 3 bases of the junction left unmatched. The CDR3 extends over 14 amino acids. CDR1 and CDR2 from the germline V gene are DFQATT and SNEGSKA (reference sequence). CDR3: CSARAGTDNEKLFF. CDR3 nucleotides: TGCAGTGCTAGAGCTGGGACAGATAATGAAAAACTGTTTTTT.

The genes are TRBV6-5 and TRBJ2-2, with D unclear. This CDR3 comprises 13 residues. Per the germline V gene, CDR1 is MNHEY and CDR2 is SVGAGI. V dropped 7 bases and J dropped 3 bases, with 9 bases sitting between them. The CDR3: CASISQDTGELFF. Here the CDR3 DNA reads TGTGCCAGCATTAGCCAGGACACCGGGGAGCTGTTTTTT.

V usage is TRBV21-1 and J usage is TRBJ1-2; TRBD1, as called in the table, went unchecked against the DNA. TRBV21-1 is a recognized pseudogene. The CDR3 spans 15 residues. CDR3 DNA sequence: TGTGCCAGCAGCAAAGCCGGGCGTTTTCGGGACGGCTACACCTTC. Translating it yields CASSKAGRFRDGYTF.

The chain is built from TRBV20-1 and TRBJ2-7, with D tentatively TRBD2 (5 bases). V gave up 0 bases and J gave up 0 bases, with 15 bases separating them. The CDR3 is made up of 16 amino acids. CDR1 is DFQATT, CDR2 SNEGSKA, per germline (reference sequence). CDR3 sequence (DNA): TGCAGTGCTAGAGATAAAGCGGTGCCATACTCCTACGAGCAGTACTTC. Translation gives CSARDKAVPYSYEQYF.

At least ten counts were recorded for this clonotype. The genes are TRBV7-8 and TRBJ2-3; D unresolved. The V gene's germline CDR1 is SGHVS and CDR2 FQNEAQ. Trimming stripped 5 bases from V and 5 bases from J, with 11 bases between. There are 13 residues in the CDR3. The CDR3 spells CASSPAVRDTQYF. For the CDR3, the DNA is TGTGCCAGCAGCCCCGCCGTTAGAGATACGCAGTATTTT.

The V call is TRBV7-2, the J call TRBJ1-1; TRBD1 agrees at 8 bases. Germline V gives CDR1 SGHTA, CDR2 FQGNSA. The trim removed 5 bases at V and 3 bases at J, leaving 5 bases unmatched. This CDR3 is 14 amino acids long. The chain's CDR3 is CASSATGGHTEAFF. For the CDR3, the DNA is TGTGCCAGCAGCGCCACAGGGGGACACACTGAAGCTTTCTTT.

This clonotype was observed a few times. The J gene is TRBJ1-1, the V gene TRBV12-3 or TRBV12-4, with D perhaps TRBD1 (6 bases). Trimming shortened V by 6 bases and J by 0 bases, and 14 bases separated the two germline ends. The CDR3 runs 15 residues. As DNA, the CDR3 is TGTGCCAGCAGCTCAGGGGAGGGAGTGAACACTGAAGCTTTCTTT. Translation: CASSSGEGVNTEAFF.

This clonotype has more than one count but fewer than ten. The genes are TRBV20-1 and TRBJ1-6, with D possibly TRBD1 on 5 matching bases. There are 13 residues in the CDR3. CDR1 and CDR2 from the germline V gene are DFQATT and SNEGSKA (reference sequence). V lost 5 bases, J lost 3 bases, and 8 bases lay in between. The CDR3 is CSAGASYNSPLHF. The CDR3, as DNA: TGCAGTGCTGGGGCCAGCTATAATTCACCCCTCCACTTT.

This clonotype was recorded a few times. The chain combines TRBV28 with TRBJ1-2, with a tentative D call TRBD1 (5 bases). The germline V and J ends were trimmed by 3 bases and 4 bases, with 9 bases remaining between them. This CDR3 has 13 residues. Germline CDR1 MDHEN, CDR2 SYDVKM. The CDR3: CASSFVGGYGYTF. The DNA for the CDR3 is TGTGCCAGCAGTTTTGTGGGGGGCTATGGCTACACCTTC.

This clonotype was observed a handful of times. The chain couples TRBV20-1 to TRBJ2-1, with TRBD2 matching over 8 bases. The CDR3 totals 16 residues. From germline, CDR1 is DFQATT and CDR2 SNEGSKA (reference sequence). Losses at the gene ends were 2 bases for V and 2 bases for J; bases not matched to a gene: 8. CDR3 amino acids: CSARYSGAITYNEQFF. The CDR3 nucleotides are TGCAGTGCTAGATATAGCGGGGCGATAACCTACAATGAGCAGTTCTTC.

This clonotype showed up many times. The V and J genes are TRBV11-2 and TRBJ2-3, with unresolved D. The CDR3 consists of 13 residues. Between the trimmed V and J ends, which lost 6 bases and 2 bases, there was a span of 9 bases. CDR1 SGHAT and CDR2 FQNNGV come from the germline V gene. The CDR3 reads CASSLAVTDTQYF. CDR3 sequence (DNA): TGTGCCAGCAGTTTGGCAGTCACAGATACGCAGTATTTT.

This clonotype was seen only a few times. This chain uses TRBV7-3 with TRBJ2-3; 11 positions agree with TRBD2. V dropped 5 bases and J dropped 4; count of bases not matched to a gene: 5. In germline, CDR1 is SGHTA, CDR2 FQGTGA. The CDR3 sequence is 15 residues long. The CDR3 region is CASSPLAGGADTQYF. CDR3 bases: TGTGCCAGCAGCCCCCTAGCGGGGGGCGCAGATACGCAGTATTTT.

There are a few counts of this clonotype. The chain recombines TRBV4-3 with TRBJ2-3; D possibly matches TRBD1 or TRBD2 (5 bases each). This CDR3 is 17 amino acids long. The germline V and J ends were trimmed by 6 bases and 2 bases, with 21 bases remaining between them. CDR1 is LGHNA, CDR2 YSLEER, per germline. DNA for the CDR3: TGCGCCAGCAGTTACCTCTACCGGGACGACATCACAGATACGCAGTATTTT. Its protein is CASSYLYRDDITDTQYF.

This clonotype was counted ten times or more. The rearrangement uses TRBV7-9 and TRBJ2-2; D call uncertain. This CDR3 region has 14 residues. Germline V gene lookup returns CDR1 SEHNR and CDR2 FQNEAQ (reference sequence). With 2 bases removed from V and 5 bases from J, the gap between germline ends came to 9 bases. CDR3 sequence reads: CASSLTGSTGELFF. CDR3 coding DNA: TGTGCCAGCAGCTTAACTGGCTCTACCGGGGAGCTGTTTTTT.

This clonotype was found a few times. The genes are TRBV20-1 and TRBJ2-7, with 9 nucleotides matching TRBD1. V was pared by 2 bases and J by 4 bases, with 6 bases of the junction left unmatched. Germline V gene lookup returns CDR1 DFQATT and CDR2 SNEGSKA (reference sequence). The CDR3 is 14 amino acids. The CDR3 nucleotides are TGCAGTGCTAGAACGGACAGGGGAGCTTACGAGCAGTACGTC. Translating gives CSARTDRGAYEQYV.

This clonotype was counted at least ten times. V and J are TRBV5-4 and TRBJ1-1; D ambiguous. The ends were cut back, 4 bases at V and 0 bases at J, with 7 bases in the middle. From germline, CDR1 is SGHNT and CDR2 YYREEE (reference sequence). There are 13 residues in the CDR3. The CDR3 region is CASSRNMNTEAFF. CDR3 nucleotide sequence: TGTGCCAGCAGCCGGAACATGAACACTGAAGCTTTCTTT.

The chain links TRBV24-1 to TRBJ2-1, with 13 bases lining up with TRBD2. The ends lost 4 bases at V and 4 bases at J; junction bases unmatched: 3. Germline lookup yields CDR1 KGHDR and CDR2 SFDVKD. This CDR3 is built from 16 residues. CDR3 loop: CATSEEGLAGYNEQFF. CDR3 nucleotide sequence: TGTGCCACCAGTGAGGAGGGACTAGCGGGGTACAATGAGCAGTTCTTC.

This clonotype was picked up a small number of times. The chain is built from TRBV5-1 and TRBJ2-7; possible D gene TRBD2, 6 bases. The CDR3 extends over 16 amino acids. Germline CDR1 is SGHRS and CDR2 is YFSETQ. Trimming pared 4 bases from V and 0 bases from J, leaving 17 bases between. CDR3 in DNA: TGCGCCAGCAGCCCCCGCCGCGGGGCTAACTCCTACGAGCAGTACTTC. It yields the protein CASSPRRGANSYEQYF.

The chain combines TRBV5-1 with TRBJ2-5; D uncertain. The CDR3 has 15 residues. Germline CDR1 SGHRS, CDR2 YFSETQ. The ends were cut back, 0 bases at V and 1 base at J, with 10 bases in the middle. The CDR3 reads CASSLAGQSQETQYF. The CDR3 region has the DNA TGCGCCAGCAGCTTGGCCGGGCAGTCCCAAGAGACCCAGTACTTC.

This clonotype came up once. The rearrangement uses TRBV5-1 and TRBJ2-3; tentatively, D is TRBD2 (7 bases). Germline values: CDR1 SGHRS, CDR2 YFSETQ. V was cut by 0 bases and J by 4 bases, with 18 bases left in between. The CDR3 consists of 17 residues. CDR3 in DNA: TGCGCCAGCAGCTTGGTTGGGGGGGCCGGCGGGGCAGATACGCAGTATTTT. It specifies CASSLVGGAGGADTQYF.

This clonotype turned up a few times. The chain combines TRBV10-2 with TRBJ2-1; D may correspond to TRBD1 or TRBD2 (5 bases each). CDR3 length: 15 amino acids. CDR1 WSHSY and CDR2 SAAADI come from the germline V gene. The V end lost 6 bases, the J end lost 0 bases, and 12 bases lay between the germline ends. The CDR3: CASRGTVSSYNEQFF. As DNA, the CDR3 is TGCGCCAGCAGGGGGACCGTTAGCTCCTACAATGAGCAGTTCTTC.

The J gene is TRBJ1-4, the V gene TRBV20-1; 10 bases agree with TRBD1. This CDR3 contains 14 residues. With 6 bases clipped from V and 10 bases from J, the junction kept 11 bases outside the gene matches. Germline assignment: CDR1 DFQATT and CDR2 SNEGSKA (reference sequence). CDR3 DNA: TGCAGTGCCTCCACCGGGACAGGGGTGGGAAAACTGTTTTTT. Its protein product is CSASTGTGVGKLFF.

In its sample, this clonotype was seen a few times. The CDR3 sequence is CASSLDGRVDYGYTF. The CDR3 DNA reads as TGCGCCAGCAGCTTGGATGGCAGGGTCGACTATGGCTACACCTTC. The chain joins TRBV5-1 to TRBJ1-2; weak D call: TRBD1 (5 bases). Germline assignment: CDR1 SGHRS and CDR2 YFSETQ. The CDR3 sequence is 15 residues long. Trimming removed 0 bases from V and 3 bases from J, with 12 bases in between.

This clonotype occurred a few times. V and J are TRBV30 and TRBJ2-1, with D perhaps TRBD1 or TRBD2 (6 bases each). Germline V gives CDR1 GTSNPN, CDR2 SVGIG (reference sequence). CDR3 length equals 15 residues. V was pared by 2 bases and J by 0 bases, with 11 bases between. CDR3 sequence reads: CAWSRGAPSYNEQFF. The CDR3 nucleotides read TGTGCCTGGAGTAGGGGGGCCCCCTCCTACAATGAGCAGTTCTTC.